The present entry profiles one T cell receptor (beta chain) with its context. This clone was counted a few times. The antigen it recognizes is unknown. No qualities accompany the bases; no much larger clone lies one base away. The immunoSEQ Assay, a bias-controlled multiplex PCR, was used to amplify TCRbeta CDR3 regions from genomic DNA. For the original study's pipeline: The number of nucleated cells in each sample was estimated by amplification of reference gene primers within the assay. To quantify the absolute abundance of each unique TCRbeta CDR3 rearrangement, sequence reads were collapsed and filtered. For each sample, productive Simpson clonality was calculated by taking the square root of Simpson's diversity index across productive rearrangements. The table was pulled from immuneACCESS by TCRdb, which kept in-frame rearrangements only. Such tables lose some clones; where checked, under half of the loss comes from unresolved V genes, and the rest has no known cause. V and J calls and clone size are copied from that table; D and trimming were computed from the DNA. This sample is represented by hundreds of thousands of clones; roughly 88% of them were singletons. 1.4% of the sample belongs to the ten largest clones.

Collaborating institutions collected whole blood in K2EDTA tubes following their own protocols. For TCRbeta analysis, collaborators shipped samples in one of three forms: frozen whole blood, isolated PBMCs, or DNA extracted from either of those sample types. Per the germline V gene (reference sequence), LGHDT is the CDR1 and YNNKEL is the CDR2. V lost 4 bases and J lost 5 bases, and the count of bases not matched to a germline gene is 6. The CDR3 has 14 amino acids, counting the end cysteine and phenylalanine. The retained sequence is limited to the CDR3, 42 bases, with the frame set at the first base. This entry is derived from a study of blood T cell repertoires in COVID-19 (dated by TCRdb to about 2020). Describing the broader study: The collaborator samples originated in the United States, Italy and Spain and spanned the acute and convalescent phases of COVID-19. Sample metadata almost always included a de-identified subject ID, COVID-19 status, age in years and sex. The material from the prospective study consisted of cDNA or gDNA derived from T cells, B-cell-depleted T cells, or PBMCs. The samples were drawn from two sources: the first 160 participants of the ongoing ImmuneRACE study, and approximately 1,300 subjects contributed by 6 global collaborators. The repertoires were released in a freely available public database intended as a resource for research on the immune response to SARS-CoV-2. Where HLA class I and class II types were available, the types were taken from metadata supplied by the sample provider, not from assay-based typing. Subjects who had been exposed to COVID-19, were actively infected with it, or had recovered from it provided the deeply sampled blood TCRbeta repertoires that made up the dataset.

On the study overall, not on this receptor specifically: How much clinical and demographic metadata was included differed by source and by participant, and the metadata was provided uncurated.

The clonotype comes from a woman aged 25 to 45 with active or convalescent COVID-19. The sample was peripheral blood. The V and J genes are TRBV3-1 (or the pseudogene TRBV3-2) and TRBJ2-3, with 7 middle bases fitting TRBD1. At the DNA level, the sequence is TGTGCCAGCAGCCCGGGACAGCCTCAAGATACGCAGTATTTT. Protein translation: CASSPGQPQDTQYF.